The 22 T cell receptor beta chains below come from one sample, sequenced in a study of PD-1 blockade in mismatch repair-deficient tumors. Clones were read by immunoSEQ multiplex PCR, and TCRdb kept only the in-frame ones, dropping some. This table has about 100,000 clones, 70% to 85% appearing once. The source was peripheral blood, collected approximately 35 weeks after starting pembrolizumab. These TCRs come from an adult with mismatch repair-deficient cancer.

Only a few counts were recorded for this clone. This sequence joins TRBV7-9 and TRBJ1-1, with D possibly matching TRBD1 (5 bases). Per the germline V gene, CDR1 is SEHNR and CDR2 is FQNEAQ (reference sequence). With 7 bases removed from V and 5 bases from J, the gap between germline ends came to 17 bases. CDR3 length: 14 amino acids. As DNA, the CDR3 is TGTGCCAGCACCCTTCAGCAGGGCGGGACTGAAGCTTTCTTT. It specifies CASTLQQGGTEAFF.

The genes are TRBV30 and TRBJ2-1, with 7 bases aligning to TRBD2. Trimming at V came to 0 bases and at J to 2 bases, leaving 7 bases not matched to a gene. Germline lookup yields CDR1 GTSNPN and CDR2 SVGIG (reference sequence). CDR3 length: 16 amino acids. CDR3 DNA: TGTGCCTGGAGTGTACCGGTGGGAGGGGCCTACAATGAGCAGTTCTTC. Translation: CAWSVPVGGAYNEQFF.

V and J are TRBV6-5 and TRBJ2-5, with 8 bases fitting TRBD1. V gave up 4 bases and J gave up 4 bases; unmatched junction bases: 11. The CDR3 has 16 residues. Per the germline V gene, CDR1 is MNHEY and CDR2 is SVGAGI. CDR3 amino acids: CASSSSTGDLGETQYF. The CDR3, as DNA: TGTGCCAGCAGTTCATCGACAGGGGACCTCGGAGAGACCCAGTACTTC.

V gene TRBV11-2 combines with J gene TRBJ2-1; either TRBD1 or TRBD2 may supply D (5 bases each). Trimming removed 2 bases from V and 6 bases from J, with 14 bases in between. The germline V gene encodes CDR1 SGHAT and CDR2 FQNNGV. The CDR3 sequence is 15 residues long. The CDR3 DNA reads as TGTGCCAGCAGCTTATTGCAGGGACGAGGCAATGAGCAGTTCTTC. It translates to CASSLLQGRGNEQFF.

This chain uses TRBV20-1 with TRBJ2-3; perhaps TRBD2 as D (5 bases). This CDR3 is 11 amino acids long. Trimming stripped 7 bases from V and 5 bases from J, with 10 bases between. Germline-derived CDR1 and CDR2 are DFQATT and SNEGSKA (reference sequence). Here the CDR3 DNA reads TGCAGTGGCGACGGGATAGATACGCAGTATTTT. Amino acids: CSGDGIDTQYF.

This chain links TRBV9 with TRBJ2-6; D not certain. This CDR3 is 16 amino acids long. The germline V gene has CDR1 SGDLS and CDR2 YYNGEE. The V and J ends lost 3 bases and 1 base respectively, with 11 bases between them. The CDR3 loop reads CASSEPRGSGANVLTF. As DNA, the CDR3 is TGTGCCAGCAGCGAGCCTCGAGGTTCTGGGGCCAACGTCCTGACTTTC.

The chain has TRBV7-3 and TRBJ2-2; TRBD1 aligns across 9 bases. The V and J ends lost 4 bases and 1 base, in that order; junction bases with no gene match: 4. In germline, CDR1 is SGHTA, CDR2 FQGTGA. The CDR3 covers 16 residues. CDR3 nucleotide sequence: TGTGCCAGCAGCTCCTGGACAGGGGAGAACACCGGGGAGCTGTTTTTT. The encoded protein is CASSSWTGENTGELFF. The full variable domain, with the rest looked up from reference TRBV7-3 and TRBJ2-2, is GAGVSQTPSNKVTEKGKYVELRCDPISGHTALYWYRQSLGQGPEFLIYFQGTGAADDSGLPNDRFFAVRPEGSVSTLKIQRTERGDSAVYLCASSSWTGENTGELFFGEGSRLTVL.

CDR3 in amino acids: CAWSLAFEQYF. The CDR3 DNA is TGTGCCTGGAGTTTGGCGTTCGAGCAGTACTTC. The rearrangement joins TRBV30 to TRBJ2-7; D remains unclear. CDR3 length: 11 residues. V lost 2 bases to trimming and J lost 6 bases, with 8 bases between them. Germline values: CDR1 GTSNPN, CDR2 SVGIG (reference sequence). Based on the CDR3 plus reference TRBV30 and TRBJ2-7, the full variable domain is SQTIHQWPATLVQPVGSPLSLECTVEGTSNPNLYWYRQAAGRGLQLLFYSVGIGQISSEVPQNLSASRPQDRQFILSSKKLLLSDSGFYLCAWSLAFEQYFGPGTRLTVT.

The chain employs TRBV7-2 and TRBJ2-2, with D perhaps matching TRBD2 (5 bases). The CDR3 covers 16 residues. Germline V gene sequence: CDR1 SGHTA, CDR2 FQGNSA. With 5 bases removed from V and 2 bases from J, the gap between germline ends came to 15 bases. The CDR3 DNA follows: TGTGCCAGCAGCCCGCAGCCCAGCGGAAACACCGGGGAGCTGTTTTTT. It codes for CASSPQPSGNTGELFF.

The chain carries TRBV11-1 and TRBJ2-7; D tentatively reads TRBD1 or TRBD2 (6 bases each). The CDR3 contains 17 residues. Trimming shortened V by 5 bases and J by 3 bases, and 23 bases separated the two germline ends. Per the germline V gene, CDR1 is SGHAT and CDR2 is FQDESV (reference sequence). The CDR3 DNA reads as TGTGCCAGCAGCCGGGACATCAGACACGGGGGAAGCTACGAGCAGTACTTC. Translated, it gives CASSRDIRHGGSYEQYF.

The genes are TRBV27 and TRBJ2-7, with 9 bases identical to TRBD2. V trimming: 5 bases; J trimming: 5 bases; junction bases outside the gene matches: 4. The CDR3 length is 13 residues. Germline lookup yields CDR1 MNHEY and CDR2 SMNVEV (reference sequence). The CDR3: CASSQTSGHEQYF. CDR3 DNA: TGTGCCAGCAGTCAGACTAGCGGCCACGAGCAGTACTTC.

The chain links TRBV9 to TRBJ2-7; a weak D match, TRBD1 (6 bases). The CDR3 consists of 14 residues. Per the germline V gene, CDR1 is SGDLS and CDR2 is YYNGEE. Trimming cost V 3 bases and J 2 bases, with 12 bases left between them. CDR3: CASSAPGHPYEQYF. CDR3 coding DNA: TGTGCCAGCAGCGCCCCGGGACACCCCTACGAGCAGTACTTC. Supplemented by reference TRBV9 and TRBJ2-7, the full variable domain reads DSGVTQTPKHLITATGQRVTLRCSPRSGDLSVYWYQQSLDQGLQFLIQYYNGEERAKGNILERFSAQQFPDLHSELNLSSLELGDSALYFCASSAPGHPYEQYFGPGTRLTVT.

The V gene is TRBV27, the J gene TRBJ2-1; 9 positions agree with TRBD1. CDR1 is MNHEY, CDR2 SMNVEV, per germline (reference sequence). After removal of 3 bases from V and 11 bases from J, the junction contained 2 bases not matched to a gene. The CDR3 contains 12 residues. The chain's CDR3 is CASSFGQGKQFF. CDR3 nucleotides: TGTGCCAGCAGTTTTGGACAGGGGAAGCAGTTCTTC.

The rearrangement joins TRBV18 to TRBJ2-6; TRBD1 aligns across 7 bases. With 8 bases clipped from V and 4 bases from J, the junction kept 11 bases outside the gene matches. Germline V lookup: CDR1 KGHSH, CDR2 LQKENI. CDR3 length equals 16 residues. CDR3 DNA sequence: TGTGCCAGCCAAGGGACAGAAGGACCCGGGGCCAACGTCCTGACTTTC. Amino acid sequence: CASQGTEGPGANVLTF.

The rearrangement links TRBV10-3 to TRBJ1-3, with D possibly matching TRBD1 (6 bases). V lost 1 base, J lost 0 bases, and 10 bases lay in between. The CDR3 has 16 residues. Per germline, CDR1 ENHRY and CDR2 SYGVKD. The CDR3 spells CAISEWGANSGNTIYF. The CDR3 bases are TGTGCCATCAGTGAGTGGGGGGCAAACTCTGGAAACACCATATATTTT.

This rearrangement joins TRBV10-1 to TRBJ2-2, with TRBD1 matching 11 bases. The CDR3 is 16 residues long. The germline V gene has CDR1 WNHNN and CDR2 SYGVQD (reference sequence). V lost 0 bases to trimming and J lost 4 bases; unmatched junction nucleotides: 1. The CDR3 DNA follows: TGCGCCAGCAGTGAGTCGGGGACAGGGGGCACCGGGGAGCTGTTTTTT. Its translation: CASSESGTGGTGELFF.

The rearrangement uses TRBV27 and TRBJ1-1; D is unresolved. The V and J ends lost 3 bases and 5 bases respectively, with 7 bases between them. CDR3 length equals 12 residues. Germline CDR1 MNHEY, CDR2 SMNVEV (reference sequence). CDR3 nucleotides: TGTGCCAGCAGTTTGGGTGATACTGAAGCTTTCTTT. Residues: CASSLGDTEAFF.

V is TRBV27 and J is TRBJ1-5, with D possibly matching TRBD1 (5 bases). Germline CDR1 and CDR2: MNHEY and SMNVEV (reference sequence). There are 16 residues in the CDR3. Trimming took 2 bases from V and 7 from J, leaving 18 bases between them. CDR3 bases: TGTGCCAGCAGTTTAAAAGCTTCGCGCAGGGACCAGCCCCAGCATTTT. The encoded protein is CASSLKASRRDQPQHF.

J is TRBJ2-5 and V is TRBV5-4; D not certain. The J call is uncertain, as TRBJ2-7 better fits the DNA end. This CDR3 has 15 amino acids. Per the germline V gene, CDR1 is SGHNT and CDR2 is YYREEE (reference sequence). As DNA, the CDR3 is TGTGCCAGCAGCTTGGTAGGGCTAGGAGCCTACGAGCAGTACTTC. It specifies CASSLVGLGAYEQYF.

The chain combines TRBV11-2 with TRBJ1-3; D unclear. The CDR3 consists of 15 residues. The ends were cut back, 2 bases at V and 0 bases at J, with 8 bases in the middle. CDR1 is SGHAT, CDR2 FQNNGV, per germline. The CDR3 region has the DNA TGTGCCAGCAGCTTAAATCCCATCTCTGGAAACACCATATATTTT. Translated, it gives CASSLNPISGNTIYF.

The rearrangement links TRBV4-3 to TRBJ2-1, with a possible D match to TRBD2 (6 bases). Per the germline V gene, CDR1 is LGHNA and CDR2 is YSLEER. Trimming left V 0 bases short and J 0 bases short, with 12 bases between. This CDR3 comprises 17 residues. CDR3: CASSQELASSSYNEQFF. CDR3 nucleotide sequence: TGCGCCAGCAGCCAAGAACTAGCTTCGAGCTCCTACAATGAGCAGTTCTTC.

V gene TRBV7-9 combines with J gene TRBJ1-1; no definite D call. Germline CDR1 reads SEHNR; CDR2 reads FQNEAQ (reference sequence). There are 13 residues in the CDR3. Trimming took 3 bases from V and 1 from J, leaving 6 bases between them. CDR3 region: CASSFGPNTEAFF. CDR3 coding DNA: TGTGCCAGCAGCTTCGGCCCGAACACTGAAGCTTTCTTT.